The rows below give T cell receptor beta chains drawn from one sample of a study of long-term antiretroviral therapy in people with HIV. The repertoire was sequenced with immunoSEQ multiplex PCR; TCRdb's copy has only in-frame clones and lacks some. The data hold under 20,000 clones, with 75% to 90% observed a single time. Sample: unsorted PBMCs, taken 0.3 years after starting antiretroviral therapy. The receptors derive from a man between 18 and 35 years old with HIV. Both conserved end residues are part of each CDR3. D genes are given only for firm matches. The size field is filled for only some rows; it gives once, few, many or a size class.

>TRBV30|.|.|TRBJ2-2
TGTGCCTGGAACAGACAGGCGAACACCGGGGAGCTGTTTTTT
CAWNRQANTGELFF
>TRBV19|.|.|TRBJ2-1
TGTGCCAGTAGTATGACTAGGGGGGATGAGCAGTTCTTC
CASSMTRGDEQFF
>TRBV5-4|.|TRBD2|TRBJ2-3
TGTGCCAGCAGCTTGCCCGCGGGGGGGCAGGGAGATACGCAGTATTTT
CASSLPAGGQGDTQYF
>TRBV19|.|.|TRBJ1-1
TGTGCCAGTAGCCGCCTGGCGGCAGGGCCCACTGAAGCTTTCTTT
CASSRLAAGPTEAFF
>TRBV4-1|.|TRBD1|TRBJ1-5
TGCGCCAGCAGCCAAACGCCGGACAGGGGAGGGTTTCAGCCCCAGCATTTT
CASSQTPDRGGFQPQHF
>TRBV5-3|.|TRBD1|TRBJ1-4
TGTGCCAGAACCCCGGGACAGGGTTATTCAACTAATGAAAAACTGTTTTTT
CARTPGQGYSTNEKLFF
>TRBV9|few|.|TRBJ2-3
TGTGCCAGCAGCGTAGGCCCTAGCCGCACAGATACGCAGTATTTT
CASSVGPSRTDTQYF
>TRBV21-1|.|.|TRBJ1-5
TGTGCCAGCAGCAACCCCGGGGGACAGGTCAATCAGCCCCAGCATTTT
CASSNPGGQVNQPQHF
>TRBV6-5|.|.|TRBJ1-6
TGTGCCAGCAGTTACAGGGATTATTCACCCCTCCACTTT
CASSYRDYSPLHF
>TRBV10-3|few|.|TRBJ1-3
TGTGCCATCAGGTCGGGGGGGACGAACACCATATATTTT
CAIRSGGTNTIYF
>TRBV5-5|.|TRBD1|TRBJ2-7
TGTGCCAGCAGCTTGGAGGGGACAGGGATGTACGAGCAGTACTTC
CASSLEGTGMYEQYF
>TRBV9|.|TRBD2|TRBJ2-1
TGTGCCAGCAGCGTAGACGGACTAGCGGGGGGGCTTGAGCAGTTCTTC
CASSVDGLAGGLEQFF
>TRBV4-1|few|.|TRBJ2-2
TGCGCCAGCAGCCAAGAAAGGCTTAGTGGGGAGCTGTTTTTT
CASSQERLSGELFF
>TRBV15|.|TRBD1|TRBJ1-5
TGTGCCACCAGCAGGACGACAGGGATCAGGCAGCCCCAGCATTTT
CATSRTTGIRQPQHF
>TRBV19|.|.|TRBJ2-2
TGTGCCAGTAGTATCCCCCAAACCACCGGGGAGCTGTTTTTT
CASSIPQTTGELFF
>TRBV5-1|.|.|TRBJ2-7
TGCGCCAGCAGCTTGAGGTTTGGTGACGAGCAGTACTTC
CASSLRFGDEQYF
>TRBV2|.|.|TRBJ1-4
TGTGCCATCATTCCAGCGACAACTAATGAAAAACTGTTTTTT
CAIIPATTNEKLFF
>TRBV5-6|.|.|TRBJ1-5
TGTGCCAGCAGCCATGGGGGGTATCAGCCCCAGCATTTT
CASSHGGYQPQHF
>TRBV19|.|.|TRBJ1-2
TGTGCCAGTAGTATCGGGGGTCTCGACTATGGCTACACCTTC
CASSIGGLDYGYTF
>TRBV27|.|.|TRBJ2-3
TGTGCCAGCAGTTTTAATCCAGATACGCAGTATTTT
CASSFNPDTQYF
>TRBV25-1|.|.|TRBJ1-4
TGTGCCAGCAGTGAAGGGGGCTATAATGAAAAACTGTTTTTT
CASSEGGYNEKLFF
>TRBV2|.|TRBD1|TRBJ1-2
TGTGCCAGCAGGGACAGGGGTCCCTATGGCTACACCTTC
CASRDRGPYGYTF
>TRBV28|.|.|TRBJ1-1
TGTGCCAGCAGACTACGGAGACCTAACACTGAAGCTTTCTTT
CASRLRRPNTEAFF
>TRBV5-1|.|.|TRBJ2-1
TGCGCCAGCAGCTTGGAATACAATGAGCAGTTCTTC
CASSLEYNEQFF
>TRBV10-2|.|.|TRBJ1-1
TGCGCCACCTTGGGAGGACACGAGGCTTTCTTT
CATLGGHEAFF
>TRBV9|.|TRBD1|TRBJ1-5
TGTGCCAGCAGCACAGGGGTGGGAGCCCATCAGCCCCAGCATTTT
CASSTGVGAHQPQHF
>TRBV2|few|.|TRBJ1-5
TGTGCCAGCAGTGAAAGGTCAGGTATTCAGCCCCAGCATTTT
CASSERSGIQPQHF
>TRBV7-6|.|.|TRBJ2-5
TGTGCCAGCAGCCCCGCCCCCCAAGAGACCCAGTACTTC
CASSPAPQETQYF
>TRBV6-6|.|.|TRBJ1-2
TGTGCCAGCAGCCCCCTCCGCCGCGACAGTAACTATGGCTACACCTTC
CASSPLRRDSNYGYTF
>TRBV9|.|.|TRBJ2-6
TGTGCCAGCAGCGTAGCCCGTTCTGGGGCCAACGTCCTGACTTTC
CASSVARSGANVLTF
>TRBV6-1|.|TRBD1|TRBJ1-2
TGTGCCAGCAGTGACTTCCGGGACAGGGGAGCTAACTATGGCTACACCTTC
CASSDFRDRGANYGYTF